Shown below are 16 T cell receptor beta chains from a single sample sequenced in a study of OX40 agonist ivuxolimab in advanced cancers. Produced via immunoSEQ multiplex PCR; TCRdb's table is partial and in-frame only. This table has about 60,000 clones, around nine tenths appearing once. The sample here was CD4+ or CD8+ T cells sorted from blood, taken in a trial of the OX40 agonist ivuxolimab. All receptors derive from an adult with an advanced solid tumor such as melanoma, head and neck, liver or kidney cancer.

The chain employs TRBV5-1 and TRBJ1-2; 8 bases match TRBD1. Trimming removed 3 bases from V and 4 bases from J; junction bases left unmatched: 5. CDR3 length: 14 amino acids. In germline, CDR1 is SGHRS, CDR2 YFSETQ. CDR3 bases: TGCGCCAGCAGCTCCACGGGACAGGTCTATGGCTACACCTTC. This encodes CASSSTGQVYGYTF.

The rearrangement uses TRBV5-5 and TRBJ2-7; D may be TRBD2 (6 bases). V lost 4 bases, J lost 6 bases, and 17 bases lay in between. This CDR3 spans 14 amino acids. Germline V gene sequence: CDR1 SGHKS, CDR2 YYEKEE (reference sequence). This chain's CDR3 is CASSPPQGGAEQYF. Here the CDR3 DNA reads TGTGCCAGCAGCCCGCCTCAGGGAGGCGCCGAGCAGTACTTC.

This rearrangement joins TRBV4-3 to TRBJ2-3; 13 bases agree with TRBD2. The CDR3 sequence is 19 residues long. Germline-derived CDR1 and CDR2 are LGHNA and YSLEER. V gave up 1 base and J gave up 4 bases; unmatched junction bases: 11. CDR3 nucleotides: TGCGCCAGCAGCCAAGCCCTGCCCGGACTAGCGGGAGTATCAGATACGCAGTATTTT. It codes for CASSQALPGLAGVSDTQYF.

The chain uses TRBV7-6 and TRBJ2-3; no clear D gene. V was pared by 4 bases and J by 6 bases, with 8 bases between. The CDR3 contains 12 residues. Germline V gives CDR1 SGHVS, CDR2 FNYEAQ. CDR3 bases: TGTGCCAGCAGCTCGTTGGGGGATACGCAGTATTTT. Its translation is CASSSLGDTQYF.

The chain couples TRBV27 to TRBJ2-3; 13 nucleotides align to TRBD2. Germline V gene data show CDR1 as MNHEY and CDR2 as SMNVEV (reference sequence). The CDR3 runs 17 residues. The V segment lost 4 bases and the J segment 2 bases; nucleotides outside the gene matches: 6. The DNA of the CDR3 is TGTGCCAGCAGTTCCCCCGGACTAGCGGGGGTCACAGATACGCAGTATTTT. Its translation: CASSSPGLAGVTDTQYF.

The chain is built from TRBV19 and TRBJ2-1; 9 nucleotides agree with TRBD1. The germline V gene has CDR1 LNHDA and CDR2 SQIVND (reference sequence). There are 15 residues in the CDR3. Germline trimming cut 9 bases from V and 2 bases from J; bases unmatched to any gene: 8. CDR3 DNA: TGTGCCAGCGCACAGGGGGCCTCGCCCTACAATGAGCAGTTCTTC. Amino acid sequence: CASAQGASPYNEQFF.

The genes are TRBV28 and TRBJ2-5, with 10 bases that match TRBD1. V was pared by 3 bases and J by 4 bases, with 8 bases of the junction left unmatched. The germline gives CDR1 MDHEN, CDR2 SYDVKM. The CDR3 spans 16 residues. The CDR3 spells CASSFIGTGVSETQYF. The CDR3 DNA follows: TGTGCCAGCAGTTTTATTGGGACAGGGGTTTCAGAGACCCAGTACTTC.

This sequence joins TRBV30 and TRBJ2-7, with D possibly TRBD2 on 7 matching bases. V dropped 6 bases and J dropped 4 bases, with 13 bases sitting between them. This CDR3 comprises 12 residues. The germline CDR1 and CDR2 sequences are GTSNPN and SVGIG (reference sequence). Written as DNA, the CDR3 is TGTGCCTGTGAGGGGGGGCGTTACGAGCAGTACTTC. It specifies CACEGGRYEQYF.

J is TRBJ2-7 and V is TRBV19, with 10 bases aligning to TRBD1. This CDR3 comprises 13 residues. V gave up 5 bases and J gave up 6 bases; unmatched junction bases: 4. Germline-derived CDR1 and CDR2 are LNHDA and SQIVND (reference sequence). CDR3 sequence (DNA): TGTGCCAGTAGTCCGGGACAGGGGATCGAGCAGTACTTC. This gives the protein CASSPGQGIEQYF.

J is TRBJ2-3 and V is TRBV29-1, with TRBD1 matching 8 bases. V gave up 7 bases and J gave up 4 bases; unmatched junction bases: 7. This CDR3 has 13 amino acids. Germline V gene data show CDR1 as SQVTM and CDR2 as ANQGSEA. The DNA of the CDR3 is TGCAGCGGTCGGACAGGGCTCGCAGATACGCAGTATTTT. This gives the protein CSGRTGLADTQYF.

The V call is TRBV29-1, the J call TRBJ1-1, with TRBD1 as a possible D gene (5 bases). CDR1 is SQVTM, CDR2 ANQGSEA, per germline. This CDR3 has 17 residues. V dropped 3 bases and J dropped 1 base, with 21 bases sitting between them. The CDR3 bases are TGCAGCGTTGATAGGGGCAGGTCAGGTCGGGGGAACACTGAAGCTTTCTTT. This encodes CSVDRGRSGRGNTEAFF.

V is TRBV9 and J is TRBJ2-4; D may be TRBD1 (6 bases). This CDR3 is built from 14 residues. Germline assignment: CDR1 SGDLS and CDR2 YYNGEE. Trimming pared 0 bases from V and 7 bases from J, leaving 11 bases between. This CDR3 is CASSVGRTDNIQYF. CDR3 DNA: TGTGCCAGCAGCGTAGGTAGGACAGATAACATTCAGTACTTC.

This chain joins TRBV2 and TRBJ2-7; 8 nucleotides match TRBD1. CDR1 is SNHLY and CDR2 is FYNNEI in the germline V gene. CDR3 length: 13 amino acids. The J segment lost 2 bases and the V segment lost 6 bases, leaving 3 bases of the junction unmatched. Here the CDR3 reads CASSLTGAYEQYF. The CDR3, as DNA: TGTGCCAGCAGCCTGACAGGGGCCTACGAGCAGTACTTC.

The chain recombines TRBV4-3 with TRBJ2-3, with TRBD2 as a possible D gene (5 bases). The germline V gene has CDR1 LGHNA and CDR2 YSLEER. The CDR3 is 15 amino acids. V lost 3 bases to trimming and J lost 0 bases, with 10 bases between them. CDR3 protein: CASSQERPSTDTQYF. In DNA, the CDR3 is TGCGCCAGCAGCCAGGAGCGGCCTAGCACAGATACGCAGTATTTT.

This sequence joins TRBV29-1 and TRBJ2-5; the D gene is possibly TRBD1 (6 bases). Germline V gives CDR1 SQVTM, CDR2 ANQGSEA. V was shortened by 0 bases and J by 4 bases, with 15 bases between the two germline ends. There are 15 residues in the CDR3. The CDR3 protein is CSVEDQAGESETQYF. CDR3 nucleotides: TGCAGCGTTGAAGATCAGGCAGGGGAATCAGAGACCCAGTACTTC.

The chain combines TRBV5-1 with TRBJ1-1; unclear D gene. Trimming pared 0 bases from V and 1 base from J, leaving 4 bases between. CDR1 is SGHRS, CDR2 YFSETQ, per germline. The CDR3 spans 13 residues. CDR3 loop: CASSLGRNTEAFF. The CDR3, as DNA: TGCGCCAGCAGCTTGGGACGGAACACTGAAGCTTTCTTT.